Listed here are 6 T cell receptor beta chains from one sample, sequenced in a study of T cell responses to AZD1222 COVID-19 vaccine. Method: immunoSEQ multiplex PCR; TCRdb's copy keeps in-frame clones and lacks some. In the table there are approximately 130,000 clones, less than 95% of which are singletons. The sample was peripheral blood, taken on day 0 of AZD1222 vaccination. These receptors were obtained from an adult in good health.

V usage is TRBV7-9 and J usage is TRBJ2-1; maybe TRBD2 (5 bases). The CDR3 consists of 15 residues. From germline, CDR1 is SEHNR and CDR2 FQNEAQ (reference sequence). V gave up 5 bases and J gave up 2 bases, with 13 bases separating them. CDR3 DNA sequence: TGTGCCAGCAGCCTAGGAGGTAGCACCTACAATGAGCAGTTCTTC. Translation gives CASSLGGSTYNEQFF.

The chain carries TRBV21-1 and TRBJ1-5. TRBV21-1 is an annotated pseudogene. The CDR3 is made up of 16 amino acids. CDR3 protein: CASSATLRVENQPQHF. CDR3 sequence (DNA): TGTGCCAGCAGCGCTACCCTCCGGGTCGAGAATCAGCCCCAGCATTTT.

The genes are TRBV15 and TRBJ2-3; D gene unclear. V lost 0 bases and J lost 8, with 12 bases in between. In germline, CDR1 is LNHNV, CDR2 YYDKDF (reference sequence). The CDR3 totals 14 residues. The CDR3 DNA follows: TGTGCCACCAGCAGAGATTGGGCGTTGGGTACGCAGTATTTT. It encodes CATSRDWALGTQYF.

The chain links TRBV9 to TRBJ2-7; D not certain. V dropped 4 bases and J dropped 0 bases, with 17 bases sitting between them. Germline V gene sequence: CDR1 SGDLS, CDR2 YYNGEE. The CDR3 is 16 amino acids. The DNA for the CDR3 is TGTGCCAGCAGCAAAAGGCCAACGTGGAGCTCCTACGAGCAGTACTTC. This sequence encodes CASSKRPTWSSYEQYF. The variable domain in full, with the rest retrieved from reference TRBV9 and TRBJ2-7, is DSGVTQTPKHLITATGQRVTLRCSPRSGDLSVYWYQQSLDQGLQFLIQYYNGEERAKGNILERFSAQQFPDLHSELNLSSLELGDSALYFCASSKRPTWSSYEQYFGPGTRLTVT.

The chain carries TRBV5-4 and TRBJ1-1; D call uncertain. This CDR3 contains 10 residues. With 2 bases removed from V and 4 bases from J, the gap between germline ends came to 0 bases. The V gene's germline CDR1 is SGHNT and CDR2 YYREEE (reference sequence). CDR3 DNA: TGTGCCAGCAGCTTCACTGAAGCTTTCTTT. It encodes CASSFTEAFF.

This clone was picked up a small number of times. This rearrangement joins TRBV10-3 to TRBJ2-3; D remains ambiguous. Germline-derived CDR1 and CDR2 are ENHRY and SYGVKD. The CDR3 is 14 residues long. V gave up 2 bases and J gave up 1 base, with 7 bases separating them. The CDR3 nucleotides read TGTGCCATCAGTGAGGGTCAGGGCACAGATACGCAGTATTTT. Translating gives CAISEGQGTDTQYF.